This T cell receptor beta chain emerged from a study of blood T cell repertoires in COVID-19. Data came from immunoSEQ multiplex PCR; TCRdb stores just in-frame clones and leaves some out. The table includes about 160,000 clones, approximately 80% detected once. Germline CDR1 is SGHTA and CDR2 is FQGTGA. This CDR3 region has 15 residues. V shed 5 bases and J 6 bases; nucleotides not matched to a gene: 9. This clone was seen a handful of times. The V and J genes are TRBV7-3 and TRBJ1-1, with TRBD1 matching over 10 bases. Material: peripheral blood. This receptor was taken from a woman of 80 years or more with acute or convalescent COVID-19. CDR3 coding DNA: TGTGCCAGCAGCCCCACGGACAGGGGGAGGGCTGAAGCTTTCTTT. Protein: CASSPTDRGRAEAFF.